This T cell receptor beta chain stems from a study of blood T cell repertoires in COVID-19. As for the study in general: Samples came from the United States, Italy and Spain, spanning acute and convalescent COVID-19. Sources were T cells, B-cell-depleted T cells, or PBMCs; the material itself was cDNA or gDNA.

V lost 4 bases, J lost 2 bases, and 12 bases lay in between. The CDR3 sequence is 16 residues long. Looked up from germline, CDR1 is MDHEN and CDR2 is SYDVKM. Using immunoSEQ multiplex PCR, the repertoire was profiled, and TCRdb retains in-frame clones only, with some absent. Of 63,000 or so clones detected, roughly 80% appear once; the ten largest clones hold 9% to 15%. The source is a human donor in a cohort sampled during active COVID-19. The rearrangement joins TRBV28 to TRBJ2-6; D may be TRBD1 (6 bases). The material sequenced was peripheral blood. The CDR3: CASSSYQGTGANVLTF. The CDR3 bases are TGTGCCAGCAGTTCATACCAGGGGACTGGGGCCAACGTCCTGACTTTC.